The 15 T cell receptor beta chains below all came from one sample that was sequenced in a study of T cell repertoires in cytomegalovirus infection. Each CDR3 protein gets one entry after TCRdb re-called the reads with MiXCR. The data show about 180,000 distinct CDR3 sequences, 13% to 15% seen once. The sequencing input was PBMCs. These receptors were taken from a human donor in good health (CMV status not recorded). Some clones in this sample may be carry-over from other donors' samples.

There are many counts of this clonotype. The CDR3 loop reads CATSSSRVHRGGNTEAFF. The CDR3 DNA reads as TGTGCCACCAGCAGTTCGAGGGTACACCGAGGAGGGAACACTGAAGCTTTCTTT. V usage is TRBV15 and J usage is TRBJ1-1; no reliable D call. The V end was cut by 3 bases, the J end by 1 base, with 21 bases between. Germline assignment: CDR1 LNHNV and CDR2 YYDKDF (reference sequence). The CDR3 covers 18 residues. The whole variable domain, filled in from reference TRBV15 and TRBJ1-1, reads DAMVIQNPRYQVTQFGKPVTLSCSQTLNHNVMYWYQQKSSQAPKLLFHYYDKDFNNEADTPDNFQSRRPNTSFCFLDIRSPGLGDTAMYLCATSSSRVHRGGNTEAFFGQGTRLTVV.

This clonotype was counted between two and nine times. V gene TRBV2 combines with J gene TRBJ1-1; TRBD1 matches at 9 bases. Germline trimming cut 8 bases from V and 1 base from J; bases unmatched to any gene: 5. Germline loops: CDR1 SNHLY, CDR2 FYNNEI. The CDR3 is made up of 14 amino acids. CDR3 in DNA: TGTGCCAGCGTTACGGACAGGGGGAACACTGAAGCTTTCTTT. Translated, it gives CASVTDRGNTEAFF.

There are a few counts of this clonotype. The V call is TRBV3-1, the J call TRBJ2-6; D not certain. This CDR3 has 16 residues. The V end lost 2 bases, the J end lost 4 bases, and 12 bases lay between the germline ends. Germline V CDR1 and CDR2: LGHDT, YNNKEL (reference sequence). The CDR3 region has the DNA TGTGCCAGCAGCCAAAACGGGCTATCCGGGGCCAACGTCCTGACTTTC. Its protein product is CASSQNGLSGANVLTF.

This clonotype has just a few counts. In DNA, the CDR3 is TGTGCCAGTAGTACGCCCTTACCCGGGGCAGATACGCAGTATTTT. It encodes CASSTPLPGADTQYF. J is TRBJ2-3 and V is TRBV19; TRBD2 might be the D (5 bases). The CDR3 totals 15 residues. Trimming left V 4 bases short and J 4 bases short, with 15 bases between. The germline V gene has CDR1 LNHDA and CDR2 SQIVND (reference sequence).

This sequence joins TRBV19 and TRBJ2-3; D is possibly TRBD1 (7 bases). Trimming left V 5 bases short and J 7 bases short, with 19 bases between. The CDR3 totals 15 residues. Germline assignment: CDR1 LNHDA and CDR2 SQIVND (reference sequence). The CDR3 is CASSFSRGALNTQYF. The DNA for the CDR3 is TGTGCCAGTAGTTTCTCCAGGGGGGCTCTAAATACGCAGTATTTT.

The genes are TRBV29-1 and TRBJ1-1; D unclear. V lost 5 bases, J lost 0 bases, and 22 bases lay in between. CDR3 length: 17 residues. Per germline, CDR1 SQVTM and CDR2 ANQGSEA. This chain's CDR3 is CSVTVRRSAFMNTEAFF. The DNA for the CDR3 is TGCAGCGTTACCGTTCGGCGGAGCGCGTTCATGAACACTGAAGCTTTCTTT.

This clonotype was recorded a few times. Its ends do not fully match the called genes, so a read error is possible. The rearrangement links TRBV24-1 to TRBJ1-2, with 10 nucleotides matching TRBD1. This CDR3 comprises 14 residues. In germline, CDR1 is KGHDR, CDR2 SFDVKD. This chain's CDR3 is CATSGSGQGELPVF. The DNA of the CDR3 is TGTGCCACCAGTGGTTCAGGACAGGGGGAGCTCCCAGTCTTC.

This clonotype was observed a handful of times. This sequence joins TRBV29-1 and TRBJ1-2; 8 positions match TRBD1. Germline assignment: CDR1 SQVTM and CDR2 ANQGSEA. The J segment lost 6 bases and the V segment lost 3 bases, leaving 6 bases of the junction unmatched. There are 13 residues in the CDR3. CDR3 sequence reads: CSVEVRGQNGYTF. The CDR3 DNA reads as TGCAGCGTTGAGGTCAGGGGGCAAAATGGCTACACCTTC.

This clonotype was picked up many times. V and J are TRBV28 and TRBJ2-4, with 7 bases identical to TRBD1. The CDR3 has 14 residues. V was pared by 6 bases and J by 7 bases, with 9 bases of the junction left unmatched. In germline, CDR1 is MDHEN, CDR2 SYDVKM. CDR3 coding DNA: TGTGCCAGCAGCCCCCGGGACAGCAGGAACATTCAGTACTTC. It yields the protein CASSPRDSRNIQYF. Looking up the rest from reference TRBV28 and TRBJ2-4 gives the full variable domain: DVKVTQSSRYLVKRTGEKVFLECVQDMDHENMFWYRQDPGLGLRLIYFSYDVKMKEKGDIPEGYSVSREKKERFSLILESASTNQTSMYLCASSPRDSRNIQYFGAGTRLSVL.

The rearrangement links TRBV5-1 to TRBJ1-3, with a possible D match to TRBD1 (5 bases). CDR1 is SGHRS, CDR2 YFSETQ, per germline. The V end was cut by 4 bases, the J end by 0 bases, with 11 bases between. The CDR3 has 15 residues. Written as DNA, the CDR3 is TGCGCCAGCAGCCAACAGGCCAGCTCTGGAAACACCATATATTTT. Its translation: CASSQQASSGNTIYF.

This chain uses TRBV6-6 with TRBJ2-7; D is perhaps TRBD2 (6 bases). CDR1 and CDR2 (germline): MNHNY, SVGAGI (reference sequence). CDR3 length: 12 residues. V was trimmed by 2 bases and J by 6 bases, leaving 8 bases between them. The CDR3 DNA sequence: TGTGCCAGCAGTTACGGGGGGACCGAGCAGTACTTC. It translates to CASSYGGTEQYF.

The V gene is TRBV6-2 or TRBV6-3, the J gene TRBJ2-5, with unresolved D. Germline assignment: CDR1 MNHEY and CDR2 SVGEGT. The CDR3 contains 12 residues. Trimming removed 4 bases at V and 5 bases at J, with 8 bases between. Here the CDR3 reads CASSFVGETQYF. The CDR3 DNA reads as TGTGCCAGCAGTTTTGTCGGGGAGACCCAGTACTTC.

This clonotype appeared many times. The chain carries TRBV7-9 and TRBJ1-2, with 9 bases that match TRBD1. In germline, CDR1 is SEHNR, CDR2 FQNEAQ (reference sequence). The CDR3 sequence is 15 residues long. Trimming removed 4 bases from V and 6 bases from J; junction bases left unmatched: 9. This CDR3 reads CASSSSWTGDDGYTF. The DNA of the CDR3 is TGTGCCAGCAGCTCTAGTTGGACAGGGGATGATGGCTACACCTTC.

Points on this clonotype: At one boundary the junction diverges from the germline segment, which might be a read error. This chain uses TRBV7-2 with TRBJ2-7; 9 nucleotides line up with TRBD2. The CDR3 is 17 amino acids. In germline, CDR1 is SGHTA, CDR2 FQGNSA. The CDR3 loop is CASSLPSGTRPSWEQSF. CDR3 sequence (DNA): TGTGCCAGCAGCCTCCCTAGCGGGACCCGACCCTCTTGGGAGCAGTCCTTC.

This clonotype has at least ten counts. V and J are TRBV6-2 or TRBV6-3 and TRBJ2-5; D gene unclear. This CDR3 spans 13 amino acids. The V gene's germline CDR1 is MNHEY and CDR2 SVGEGT. Trimming cost V 7 bases and J 0 bases, with 9 bases left between them. The CDR3: CASILRYQETQYF. The DNA of the CDR3 is TGTGCCAGCATCCTTAGGTACCAAGAGACCCAGTACTTC.